The T cell receptor beta chain described here comes from a study of T cells expressing NK-cell markers (dated by TCRdb to 2020 to 2021). In the study overall: About 8 donors provided sorted CD3+CD56+NKG2C+, CD3+CD56+NKG2C- and CD3+CD56-NKG2C+ T-cell subsets, whose TCR beta-chain repertoires were profiled. Sequencing of the libraries produced 2 x 150 bp reads on Illumina HiSeq 2000/2500, MiSeq or NextSeq. Among the eight sequenced donors, only one was HCMV-seronegative, while the other seven were HCMV-seropositive. The study sequenced eight donors, all healthy volunteers chosen at random: three men and five women.

The research as a whole found: For more than 5 donors, the dominant CD3+CD56+NKG2C+ clonotypes were among the top 10 CD8+ clonotypes and accounted for about 1.0-7.5% of CD8+ T cells. Those dominant clonotypes were again the most abundant among CD3+CD56-NKG2C+ cells in several donors, at about 28.3-65%. It remained unclear whether the expanded NKG2C-expressing T cell clones were specific for HCMV antigens.

To note about this clonotype: Its antigen remains unidentified.

Sequenced on an Illumina HiSeq 2000. 5'RACE template switching, by which a universal primer site and unique molecular identifiers were added, was used to make TCR beta cDNA libraries. Synthesis of cDNA was primed from the TCR beta constant segment and was followed by two consecutive PCR amplification steps. The paper's data handling went like this. Reads were demultiplexed and grouped by UMI with MIGEC, and clonotypes were assembled and quantified with MiTCR. Only TCR cDNA sequences supported by at least two reads were kept to exclude erroneous sequences. The tcR package was used for downstream repertoire analysis, with clonotypes matched between fractions based on CDR3 nucleotide sequence plus V segment. Antigen specificity was annotated against VDJdb with VDJmatch, allowing one amino acid substitution in CDR3. TCRdb reprocessed the reads and provides one entry for every CDR3 protein sequence; no DNA is given. For this entry, the V and J calls and clone size follow TCRdb and not the study's own pipeline. The table of this sample itemizes 150,000 to 160,000 distinct CDR3 sequences. Around a third of the sample lies in the top ten.

To determine HCMV serostatus, a commercial ELISA kit was used to detect HCMV-specific IgG in serum. Ficoll density gradient centrifugation was used to isolate peripheral blood mononuclear cells from blood. Sequenced sample: blood T cells: a sorted CD56 or NKG2C T cell subset, CD4+ or CD8+ T cells, or bulk PBMC T cells (not recorded which). The source of this sequence is a woman aged 45-60 years in good health. Donor details come from another sample of the same person, matched by shared clones.

The CDR3 protein sequence reads: CASSLVYSNEKLFF. This receptor chain uses TRBV11-2 and TRBJ1-4. CDR1 SGHAT and CDR2 FQNNGV were looked up in the germline V gene. Its CDR3 holds 14 amino acids, cysteine through phenylalanine. The DNA is unrecorded. Joined to the reference TRBV11-2 and TRBJ1-4 proteins, this CDR3 gives the full variable domain: EAGVAQSPRYKIIEKRQSVAFWCNPISGHATLYWYQQILGQGPKLLIQFQNNGVVDDSQLPKDRFSAERLKGVDSTLKIQPAKLEDSAVYLCASSLVYSNEKLFFGSGTQLSVL.